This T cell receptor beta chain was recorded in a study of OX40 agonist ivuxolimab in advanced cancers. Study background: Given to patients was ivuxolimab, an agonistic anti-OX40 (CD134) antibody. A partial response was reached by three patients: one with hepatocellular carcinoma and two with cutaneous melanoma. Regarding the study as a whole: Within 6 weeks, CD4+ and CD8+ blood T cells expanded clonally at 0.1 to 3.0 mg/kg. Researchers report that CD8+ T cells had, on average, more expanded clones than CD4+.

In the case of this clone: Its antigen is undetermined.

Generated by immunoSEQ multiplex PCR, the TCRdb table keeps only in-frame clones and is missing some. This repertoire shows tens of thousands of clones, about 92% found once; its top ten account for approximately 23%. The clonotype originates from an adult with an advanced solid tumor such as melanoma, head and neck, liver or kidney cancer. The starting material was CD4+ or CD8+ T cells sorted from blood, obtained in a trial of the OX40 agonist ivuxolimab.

Written as DNA, the CDR3 is TGTGCCAGCAGTTTTCTGGCTAGCGGGAGGGAGACCCAGTACTTC. Its translation is CASSFLASGRETQYF. The rearrangement links TRBV28 to TRBJ2-5; 11 bases agree with TRBD2. The CDR3 sequence is 15 residues long. The ends lost 3 bases at V and 5 bases at J; junction bases unmatched: 5. Germline values: CDR1 MDHEN, CDR2 SYDVKM.